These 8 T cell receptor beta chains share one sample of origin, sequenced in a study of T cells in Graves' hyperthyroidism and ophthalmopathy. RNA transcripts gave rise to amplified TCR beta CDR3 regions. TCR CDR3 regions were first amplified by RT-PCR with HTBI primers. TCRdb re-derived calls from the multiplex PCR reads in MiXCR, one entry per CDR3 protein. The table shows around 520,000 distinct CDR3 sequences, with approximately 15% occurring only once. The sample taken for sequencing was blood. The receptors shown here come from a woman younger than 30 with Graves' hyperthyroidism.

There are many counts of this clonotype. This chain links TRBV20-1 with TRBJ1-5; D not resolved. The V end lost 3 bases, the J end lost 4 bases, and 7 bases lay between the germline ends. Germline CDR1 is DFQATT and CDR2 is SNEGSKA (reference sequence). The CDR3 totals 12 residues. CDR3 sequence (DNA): TGCAGTGCTAGTCGTATAAATCAGCCCCAGCATTTT. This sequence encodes CSASRINQPQHF.

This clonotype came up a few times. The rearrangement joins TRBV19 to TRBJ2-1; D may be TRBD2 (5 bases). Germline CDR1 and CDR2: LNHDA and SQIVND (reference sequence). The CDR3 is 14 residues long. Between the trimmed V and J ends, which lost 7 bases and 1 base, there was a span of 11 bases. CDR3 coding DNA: TGTGCCAGTATCGGGGAGAGGTCCTACAATGAGCAGTTCTTC. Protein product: CASIGERSYNEQFF. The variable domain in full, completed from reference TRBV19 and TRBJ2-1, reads DGGITQSPKYLFRKEGQNVTLSCEQNLNHDAMYWYRQDPGQGLRLIYYSQIVNDFQKGDIAEGYSVSREKKESFPLTVTSAQKNPTAFYLCASIGERSYNEQFFGPGTRLTVL.

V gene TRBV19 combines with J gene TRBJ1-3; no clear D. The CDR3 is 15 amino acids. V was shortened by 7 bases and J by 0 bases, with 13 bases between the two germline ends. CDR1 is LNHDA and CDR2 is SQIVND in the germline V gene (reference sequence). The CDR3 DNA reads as TGTGCCAGTATTAGCCTTACGAGCTCTGGAAACACCATATATTTT. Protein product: CASISLTSSGNTIYF.

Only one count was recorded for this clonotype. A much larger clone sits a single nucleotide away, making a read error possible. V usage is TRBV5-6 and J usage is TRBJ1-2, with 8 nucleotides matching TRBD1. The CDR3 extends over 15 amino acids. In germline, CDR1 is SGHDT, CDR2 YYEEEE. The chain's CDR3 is CAGSRSRGLYYGYTF. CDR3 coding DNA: TGTGCCGGCAGCAGAAGCAGGGGGCTTTACTATGGCTACACCTTC.

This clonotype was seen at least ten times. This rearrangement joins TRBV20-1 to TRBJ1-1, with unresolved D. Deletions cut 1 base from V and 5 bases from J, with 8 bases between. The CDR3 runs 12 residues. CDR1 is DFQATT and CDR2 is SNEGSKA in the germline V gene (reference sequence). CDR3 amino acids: CSARVGVTEAFF. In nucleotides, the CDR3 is TGCAGTGCTAGAGTCGGGGTGACTGAAGCTTTCTTT.

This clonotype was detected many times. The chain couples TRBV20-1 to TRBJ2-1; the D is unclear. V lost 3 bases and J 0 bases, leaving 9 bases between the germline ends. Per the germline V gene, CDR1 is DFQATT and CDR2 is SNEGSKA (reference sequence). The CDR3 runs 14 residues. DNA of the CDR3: TGCAGTGCTAGGGCGGAGAGCTCCTACAATGAGCAGTTCTTC. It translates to CSARAESSYNEQFF.

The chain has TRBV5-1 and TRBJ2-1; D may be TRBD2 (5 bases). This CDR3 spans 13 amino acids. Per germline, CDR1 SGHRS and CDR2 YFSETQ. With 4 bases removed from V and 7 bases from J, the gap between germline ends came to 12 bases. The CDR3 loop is CASSVETGNEQFF. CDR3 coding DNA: TGCGCCAGCAGCGTAGAGACGGGGAATGAGCAGTTCTTC.

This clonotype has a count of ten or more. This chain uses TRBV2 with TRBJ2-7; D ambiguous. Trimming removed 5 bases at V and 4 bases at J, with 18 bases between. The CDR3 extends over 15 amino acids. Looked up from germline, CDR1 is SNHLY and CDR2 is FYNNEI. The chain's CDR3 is CASSNRTFWDYEQYV. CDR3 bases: TGTGCCAGCAGTAACCGGACGTTTTGGGATTACGAGCAGTACGTC.